The 9 T cell receptor beta chains below come from one sample, sequenced in a study of blood T cell repertoires in COVID-19. Generated by immunoSEQ multiplex PCR, the TCRdb table keeps only in-frame clones and is missing some. Among hundreds of thousands of clones listed, 80% to 90% were seen once. Sequenced: PBMCs or T cells enriched from blood (not recorded which). Receptors were obtained from a man aged 30 to 39 who had recovered from COVID-19.

The gene calls are TRBV3-1 (or the pseudogene TRBV3-2) and TRBJ2-5; possible D gene TRBD2, 6 bases. V was pared by 5 bases and J by 1 base, with 14 bases between. The CDR3 loop spans 15 amino acids. CDR1 is LGHDT, CDR2 YNNKEL, per germline (reference sequence). The CDR3 coding sequence is TGTGCCAGCAGCTATACTAGCCGGGGCCAAGAGACCCAGTACTTC. It translates to CASSYTSRGQETQYF.

This clone was observed once. The V and J genes are TRBV7-6 and TRBJ1-1; D is possibly TRBD1 (6 bases). The CDR3 runs 16 residues. V was trimmed by 0 bases and J by 0 bases, leaving 11 bases between them. Germline V gene lookup returns CDR1 SGHVS and CDR2 FNYEAQ. This CDR3 is CASSLATGSVNTEAFF. CDR3 DNA: TGTGCCAGCAGCTTAGCGACAGGCTCCGTGAACACTGAAGCTTTCTTT.

The chain employs TRBV6-5 and TRBJ2-2, with D possibly TRBD2 on 6 matching bases. The CDR3 extends over 12 amino acids. CDR1 is MNHEY and CDR2 is SVGAGI in the germline V gene. V was trimmed by 5 bases and J by 8 bases, leaving 9 bases between them. The CDR3 coding sequence is TGTGCCAGCAGTCGACTAGATGGGGAGCTGTTTTTT. Translation gives CASSRLDGELFF.

The genes are TRBV6-5 and TRBJ2-1, with 8 bases lining up with TRBD2. Germline loops: CDR1 MNHEY, CDR2 SVGAGI. Germline trimming cut 6 bases from V and 6 bases from J; bases unmatched to any gene: 7. CDR3 size: 14 residues. This chain's CDR3 is CASRPRGGLNEQFF. The CDR3 DNA sequence: TGTGCCAGCAGGCCCCGGGGGGGCCTCAATGAGCAGTTCTTC.

The chain joins TRBV19 to TRBJ2-2; TRBD1 matches at 7 bases. In germline, CDR1 is LNHDA, CDR2 SQIVND (reference sequence). V trimming: 6 bases; J trimming: 2 bases; junction bases outside the gene matches: 15. The CDR3 runs 18 residues. The CDR3 bases are TGTGCCAGTAGCACTCAACGGACACAGGGGTTAAACACCGGGGAGCTGTTTTTT. Translating it yields CASSTQRTQGLNTGELFF.

The chain links TRBV7-9 to TRBJ1-1, with 8 positions matching TRBD1. V dropped 4 bases and J dropped 8; count of bases not matched to a gene: 0. There are 11 residues in the CDR3. Germline values: CDR1 SEHNR, CDR2 FQNEAQ (reference sequence). The CDR3 DNA follows: TGTGCCAGCAGCTGGGACAGGGAAGCTTTCTTT. Amino acid sequence: CASSWDREAFF.

This chain joins TRBV4-1 and TRBJ2-1, with D possibly being TRBD2 (5 bases). Germline V gene data show CDR1 as MGHRA and CDR2 as YSYEKL. There are 15 residues in the CDR3. Between the trimmed V and J ends, which lost 0 bases and 9 bases, there was a span of 15 bases. CDR3 loop: CASSQDLSGRAEQFF. CDR3 in DNA: TGCGCCAGCAGCCAAGATCTGAGCGGTCGGGCTGAGCAGTTCTTC.

Of note for this clone: The same CDR3 arises from other DNA sequences in this sample as well. The chain is built from TRBV11-2 and TRBJ2-1; 10 positions agree with TRBD2. This CDR3 region has 15 residues. V lost 1 base and J lost 6; bases outside the gene matches: 3. Germline CDR1 is SGHAT and CDR2 is FQNNGV. The CDR3 region is CASSLVLAGANEQFF. The CDR3 coding sequence is TGTGCCAGCAGCTTAGTTCTAGCGGGGGCCAATGAGCAGTTCTTC.

The chain uses TRBV19 and TRBJ2-7; TRBD1 is a possible D gene (6 bases). Between the trimmed V and J ends, which lost 1 base and 4 bases, there was a span of 11 bases. CDR3 length: 14 amino acids. In germline, CDR1 is LNHDA, CDR2 SQIVND (reference sequence). CDR3 coding DNA: TGTGCCAGTAGTATAGGGTCCAGGGGTTACGAGCAGTACTTC. Amino acid sequence: CASSIGSRGYEQYF. The whole variable domain, filled in from reference TRBV19 and TRBJ2-7, reads DGGITQSPKYLFRKEGQNVTLSCEQNLNHDAMYWYRQDPGQGLRLIYYSQIVNDFQKGDIAEGYSVSREKKESFPLTVTSAQKNPTAFYLCASSIGSRGYEQYFGPGTRLTVT.